What follows describes a single TCR beta chain. Authors' methods: Nucleated cell counts were estimated from reference gene primer amplification. TCRdb keeps only in-frame clones here, not all; method: immunoSEQ multiplex PCR. D and trimming come from the DNA, and the V and J calls and clone size come from that table. Counted here are 150,000 to 200,000 clones, 86% occurring once; the ten biggest clones make up 5.5% to 8.5%. This record comes from a study of blood T cell repertoires in COVID-19. The wider study: The United States, Italy and Spain provided the acute and convalescent COVID-19 samples. Sample material is recorded as cDNA or gDNA derived from T cells, B-cell-depleted T cells, or PBMCs.

Per germline, CDR1 MNHNY and CDR2 SVGAGI (reference sequence). CDR3 size: 15 residues. V lost 7 bases and J lost 7, with 20 bases in between. The chain couples TRBV6-6 to TRBJ2-1; the D gene is possibly TRBD2 (6 bases). Sequencing input: peripheral blood. The source is a woman aged 80 or older in a cohort sampled during active or convalescent COVID-19. The CDR3 loop reads CASTWVGRLENEQFF. In nucleotides, the CDR3 is TGTGCCAGCACCTGGGTCGGGAGACTCGAAAATGAGCAGTTCTTC.